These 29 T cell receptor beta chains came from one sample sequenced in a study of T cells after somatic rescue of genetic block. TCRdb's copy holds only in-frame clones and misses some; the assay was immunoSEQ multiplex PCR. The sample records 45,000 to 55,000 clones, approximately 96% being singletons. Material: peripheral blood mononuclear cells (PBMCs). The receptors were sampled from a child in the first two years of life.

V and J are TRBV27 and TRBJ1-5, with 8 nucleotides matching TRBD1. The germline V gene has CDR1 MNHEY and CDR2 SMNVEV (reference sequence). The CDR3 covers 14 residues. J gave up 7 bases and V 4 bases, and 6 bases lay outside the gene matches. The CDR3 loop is CASSSRGQGQPQHF. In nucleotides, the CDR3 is TGTGCCAGCAGTTCCCGAGGACAGGGACAGCCCCAGCATTTT.

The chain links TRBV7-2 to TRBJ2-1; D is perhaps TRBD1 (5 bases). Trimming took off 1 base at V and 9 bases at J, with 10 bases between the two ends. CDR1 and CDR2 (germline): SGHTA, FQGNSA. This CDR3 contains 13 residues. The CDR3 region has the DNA TGTGCCAGCAGCTTAGTCAGGGTGGGTGAGCAGTTCTTC. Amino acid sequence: CASSLVRVGEQFF.

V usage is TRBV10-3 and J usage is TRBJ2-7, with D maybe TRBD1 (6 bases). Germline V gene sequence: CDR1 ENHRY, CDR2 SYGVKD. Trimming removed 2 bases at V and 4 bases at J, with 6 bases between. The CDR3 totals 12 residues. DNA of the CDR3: TGTGCCATCAGTGAGACAGGGTACGAGCAGTACTTC. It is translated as CAISETGYEQYF.

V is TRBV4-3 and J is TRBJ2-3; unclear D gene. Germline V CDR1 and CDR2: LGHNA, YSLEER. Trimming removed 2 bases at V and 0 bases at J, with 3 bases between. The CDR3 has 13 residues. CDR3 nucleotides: TGCGCCAGCAGCCAACAGAGCACAGATACGCAGTATTTT. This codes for CASSQQSTDTQYF.

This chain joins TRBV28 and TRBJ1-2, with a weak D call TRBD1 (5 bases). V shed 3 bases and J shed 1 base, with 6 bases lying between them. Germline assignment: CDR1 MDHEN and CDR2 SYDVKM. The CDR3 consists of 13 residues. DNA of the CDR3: TGTGCCAGCAGTTTGGACAATAACTATGGCTACACCTTC. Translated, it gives CASSLDNNYGYTF.

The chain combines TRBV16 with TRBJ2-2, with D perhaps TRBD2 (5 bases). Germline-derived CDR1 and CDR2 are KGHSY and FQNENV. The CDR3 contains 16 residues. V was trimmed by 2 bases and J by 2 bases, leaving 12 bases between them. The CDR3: CASSQPDFLNTGELFF. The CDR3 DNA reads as TGTGCCAGCAGCCAACCGGACTTTCTTAACACCGGGGAGCTGTTTTTT.

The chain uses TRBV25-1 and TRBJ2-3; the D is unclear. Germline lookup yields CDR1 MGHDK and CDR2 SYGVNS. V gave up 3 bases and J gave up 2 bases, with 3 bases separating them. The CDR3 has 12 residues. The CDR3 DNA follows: TGTGCCAGCAGTGAGTACACAGATACGCAGTATTTT. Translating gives CASSEYTDTQYF.

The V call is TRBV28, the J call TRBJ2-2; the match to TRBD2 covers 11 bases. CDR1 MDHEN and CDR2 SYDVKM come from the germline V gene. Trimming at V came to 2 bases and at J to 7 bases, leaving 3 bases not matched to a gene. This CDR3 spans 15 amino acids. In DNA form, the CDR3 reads TGTGCCAGCAGTTTACTAGCGGGAGGTTACGGGGAGCTGTTTTTT. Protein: CASSLLAGGYGELFF.

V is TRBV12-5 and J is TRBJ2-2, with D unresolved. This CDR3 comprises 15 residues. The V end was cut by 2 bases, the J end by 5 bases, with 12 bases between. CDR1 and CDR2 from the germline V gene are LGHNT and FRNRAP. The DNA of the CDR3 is TGTGCTAGTGGTTTGTTGGTAGTAGGAACCGGGGAGCTGTTTTTT. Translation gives CASGLLVVGTGELFF.

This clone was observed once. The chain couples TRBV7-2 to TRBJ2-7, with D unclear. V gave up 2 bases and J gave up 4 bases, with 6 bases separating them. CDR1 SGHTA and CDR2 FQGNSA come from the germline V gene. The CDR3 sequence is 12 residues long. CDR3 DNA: TGTGCCAGCAGCTTAAGGGCTTACGAGCAGTACTTC. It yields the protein CASSLRAYEQYF.

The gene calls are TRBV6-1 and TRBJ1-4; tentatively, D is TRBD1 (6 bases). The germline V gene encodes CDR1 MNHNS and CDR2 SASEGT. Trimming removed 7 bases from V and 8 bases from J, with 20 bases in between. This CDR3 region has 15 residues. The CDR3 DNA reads TGTGCCAGCAAGAAAGGGGACACCGAACGGGAAAAACTGTTTTTT. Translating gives CASKKGDTEREKLFF.

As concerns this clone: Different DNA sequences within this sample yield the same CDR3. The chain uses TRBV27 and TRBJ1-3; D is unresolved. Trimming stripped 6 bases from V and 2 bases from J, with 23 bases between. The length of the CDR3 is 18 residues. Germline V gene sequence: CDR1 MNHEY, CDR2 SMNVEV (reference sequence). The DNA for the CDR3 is TGTGCCAGCAGATGCAAATCAACTAGGAACCTCCCTGGAAACACCATATATTTT. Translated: CASRCKSTRNLPGNTIYF.

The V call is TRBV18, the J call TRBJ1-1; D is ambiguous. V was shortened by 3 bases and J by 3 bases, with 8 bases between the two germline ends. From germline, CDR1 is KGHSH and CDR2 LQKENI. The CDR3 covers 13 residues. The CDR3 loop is CASSPNRDTEAFF. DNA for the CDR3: TGTGCCAGCTCACCTAACCGGGACACTGAAGCTTTCTTT.

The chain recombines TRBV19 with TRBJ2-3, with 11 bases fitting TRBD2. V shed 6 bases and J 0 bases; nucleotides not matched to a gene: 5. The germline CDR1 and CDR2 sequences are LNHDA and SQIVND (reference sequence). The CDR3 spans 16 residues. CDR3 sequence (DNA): TGTGCCAGTAGGATAAGGACTAGCGGGAGCACAGATACGCAGTATTTT. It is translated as CASRIRTSGSTDTQYF. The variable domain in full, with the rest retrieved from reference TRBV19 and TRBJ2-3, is DGGITQSPKYLFRKEGQNVTLSCEQNLNHDAMYWYRQDPGQGLRLIYYSQIVNDFQKGDIAEGYSVSREKKESFPLTVTSAQKNPTAFYLCASRIRTSGSTDTQYFGPGTRLTVL.

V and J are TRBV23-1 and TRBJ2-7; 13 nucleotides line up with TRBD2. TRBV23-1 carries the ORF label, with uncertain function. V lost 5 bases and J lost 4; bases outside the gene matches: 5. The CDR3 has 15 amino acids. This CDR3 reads CASSYPGLAGYEQYF. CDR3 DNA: TGCGCCAGCAGTTATCCGGGACTAGCGGGATACGAGCAGTACTTC.

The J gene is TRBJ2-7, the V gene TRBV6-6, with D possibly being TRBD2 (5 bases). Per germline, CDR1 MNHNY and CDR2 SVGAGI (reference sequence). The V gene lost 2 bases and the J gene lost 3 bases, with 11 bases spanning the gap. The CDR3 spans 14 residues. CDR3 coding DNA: TGTGCCAGCAGTTACGGTAGCGCTAACTACGAGCAGTACTTC. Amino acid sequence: CASSYGSANYEQYF.

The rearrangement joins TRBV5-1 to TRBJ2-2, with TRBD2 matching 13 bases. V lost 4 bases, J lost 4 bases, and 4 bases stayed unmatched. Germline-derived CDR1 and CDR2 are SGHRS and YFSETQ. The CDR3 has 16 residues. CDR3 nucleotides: TGCGCCAGCAGCGTGGGACTAGCGGGACCCACCGGGGAGCTGTTTTTT. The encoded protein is CASSVGLAGPTGELFF.

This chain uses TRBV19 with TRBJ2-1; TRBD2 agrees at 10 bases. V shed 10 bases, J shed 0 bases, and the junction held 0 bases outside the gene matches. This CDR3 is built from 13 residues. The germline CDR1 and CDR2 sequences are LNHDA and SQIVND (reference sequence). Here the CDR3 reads CATSGSSYNEQFF. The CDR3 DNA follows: TGTGCCACTAGCGGGAGCTCCTACAATGAGCAGTTCTTC.

CDR3 in amino acids: CASSSRLAGGSEQYF. The CDR3, as DNA: TGTGCCAGCAGCTCCAGACTAGCGGGAGGTTCCGAGCAGTACTTC. This chain joins TRBV6-5 and TRBJ2-7; 13 nucleotides match TRBD2. The CDR3 totals 15 residues. Germline V gene data show CDR1 as MNHEY and CDR2 as SVGAGI. J was trimmed by 6 bases and V by 6 bases; bases with no gene match: 8.

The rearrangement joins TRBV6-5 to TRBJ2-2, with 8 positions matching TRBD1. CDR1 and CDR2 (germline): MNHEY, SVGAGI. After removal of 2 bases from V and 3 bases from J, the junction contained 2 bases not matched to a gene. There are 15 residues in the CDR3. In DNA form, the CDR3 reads TGTGCCAGCAGTTACGCGACAGGGGACACCGGGGAGCTGTTTTTT. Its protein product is CASSYATGDTGELFF.

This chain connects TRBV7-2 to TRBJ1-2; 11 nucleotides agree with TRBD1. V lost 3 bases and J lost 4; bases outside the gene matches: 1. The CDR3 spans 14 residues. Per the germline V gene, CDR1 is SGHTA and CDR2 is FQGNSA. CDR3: CASSFGTGGYGYTF. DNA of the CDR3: TGTGCCAGCAGCTTTGGGACAGGGGGCTATGGCTACACCTTC.

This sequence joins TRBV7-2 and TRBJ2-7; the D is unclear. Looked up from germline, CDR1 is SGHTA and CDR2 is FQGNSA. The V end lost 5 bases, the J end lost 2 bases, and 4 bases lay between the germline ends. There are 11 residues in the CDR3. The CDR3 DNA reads TGTGCCAGCAGCCCGGCCTACGAGCAGTACTTC. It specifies CASSPAYEQYF.

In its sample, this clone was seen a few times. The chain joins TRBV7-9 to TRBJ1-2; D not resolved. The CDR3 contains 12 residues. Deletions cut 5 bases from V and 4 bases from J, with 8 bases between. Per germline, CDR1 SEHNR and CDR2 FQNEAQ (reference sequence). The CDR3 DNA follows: TGTGCCAGCAGCCCTCTATTCTATGGCTACACCTTC. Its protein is CASSPLFYGYTF.

The CDR3 loop is CASSQVGGALRAETQYF. CDR3 DNA: TGCGCCAGCAGCCAAGTGGGCGGGGCCCTGAGAGCGGAGACCCAGTACTTC. The chain has TRBV4-1 and TRBJ2-5; maybe TRBD2 (6 bases). The ends were cut back, 1 base at V and 5 bases at J, with 20 bases in the middle. Germline loops: CDR1 MGHRA, CDR2 YSYEKL. The CDR3 totals 17 residues.

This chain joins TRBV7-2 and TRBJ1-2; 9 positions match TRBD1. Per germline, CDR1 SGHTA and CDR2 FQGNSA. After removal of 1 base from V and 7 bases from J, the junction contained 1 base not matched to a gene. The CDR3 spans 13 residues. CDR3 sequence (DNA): TGTGCCAGCAGCTTAGGACAGGGGGGTGGCTACACCTTC. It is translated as CASSLGQGGGYTF.

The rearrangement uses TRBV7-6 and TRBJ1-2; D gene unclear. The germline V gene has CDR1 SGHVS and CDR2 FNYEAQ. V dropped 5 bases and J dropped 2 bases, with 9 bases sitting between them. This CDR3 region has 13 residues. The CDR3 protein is CASSPQANYGYTF. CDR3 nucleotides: TGTGCCAGCAGCCCTCAGGCAAACTATGGCTACACCTTC.

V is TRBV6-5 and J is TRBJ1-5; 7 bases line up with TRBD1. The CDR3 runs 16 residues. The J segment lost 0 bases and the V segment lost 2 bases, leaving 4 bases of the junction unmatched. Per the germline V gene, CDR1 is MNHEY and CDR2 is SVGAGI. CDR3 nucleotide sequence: TGTGCCAGCAGTTACAGGGGGCCTTATAGCAATCAGCCCCAGCATTTT. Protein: CASSYRGPYSNQPQHF.

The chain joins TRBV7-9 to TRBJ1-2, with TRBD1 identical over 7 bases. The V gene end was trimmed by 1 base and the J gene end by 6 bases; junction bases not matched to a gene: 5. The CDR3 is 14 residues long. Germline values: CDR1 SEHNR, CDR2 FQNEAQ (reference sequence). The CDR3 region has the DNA TGTGCCAGCAGCTTAGATGGAGGGGGCGATGGCTACACCTTC. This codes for CASSLDGGGDGYTF.

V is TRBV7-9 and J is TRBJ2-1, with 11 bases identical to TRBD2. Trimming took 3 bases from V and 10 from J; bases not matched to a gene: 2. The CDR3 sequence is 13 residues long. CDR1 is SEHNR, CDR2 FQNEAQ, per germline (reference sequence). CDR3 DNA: TGTGCCAGCAGCTTCCTAGCGGGAGGCGAGCAGTTCTTC. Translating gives CASSFLAGGEQFF.